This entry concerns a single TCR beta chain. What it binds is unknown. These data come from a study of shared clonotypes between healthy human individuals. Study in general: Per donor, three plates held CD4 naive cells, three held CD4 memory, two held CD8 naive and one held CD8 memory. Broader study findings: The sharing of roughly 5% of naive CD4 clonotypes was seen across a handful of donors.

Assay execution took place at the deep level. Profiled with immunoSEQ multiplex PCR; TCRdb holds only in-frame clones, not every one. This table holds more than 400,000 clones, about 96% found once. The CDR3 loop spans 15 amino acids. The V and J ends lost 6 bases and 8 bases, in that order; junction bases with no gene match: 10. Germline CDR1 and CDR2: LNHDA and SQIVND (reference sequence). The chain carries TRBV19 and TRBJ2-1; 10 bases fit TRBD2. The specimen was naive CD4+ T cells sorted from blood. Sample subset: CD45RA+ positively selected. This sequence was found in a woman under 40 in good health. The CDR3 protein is CASRLSGRGSYEQFF. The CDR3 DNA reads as TGTGCCAGTAGGCTAAGCGGGAGGGGGTCTTATGAGCAGTTCTTC.